This is a list of T cell receptor beta chains from one sample in a study of response to subunit inactivated influenza vaccine. TCRdb passed the RT-PCR reads through MiXCR, listing each CDR3 protein once. The sample contains 860,000 or so distinct CDR3 sequences, around 20% of which appear only once. Source: PBMCs from blood, taken approximately 5 days after vaccination. The receptors derive from a man over 45 who received an inactivated influenza vaccine. The CDR3 runs from the conserved cysteine through the conserved F or W. Each record gives: D gene, J gene, CDR3 length, V gene, clone size, CDR3 DNA, CDR3 protein. The D gene is left open where the match is weak. Clone size is given for some rows only: seen once, a few or many times, or a class if the clone is expanded.

D: .; J: TRBJ2-7; length: 14; V: TRBV6-5; size: .; DNA: TGTGCCAGCAGTTTGTTTCAGGGACCCTACGAGCAGTACTTC; CDR3: CASSLFQGPYEQYF
D: .; J: TRBJ2-5; length: 14; V: TRBV12-3/TRBV12-4; size: .; DNA: TGTGCCAGCAGTTTTCCCGGGCGAGGGGAGACCCAGTACTTC; CDR3: CASSFPGRGETQYF
D: .; J: TRBJ2-3; length: 17; V: TRBV20-1; size: few; DNA: TGCAGTGCTACCGGGACCCAGGAGGGGGGATGGACAGATACGCAGTATTTT; CDR3: CSATGTQEGGWTDTQYF
D: .; J: TRBJ2-7; length: 15; V: TRBV2; size: .; DNA: TGTGCCAGCAGTGATACGCCTTCCCCCTATTACGAGCAGTACTTC; CDR3: CASSDTPSPYYEQYF
D: .; J: TRBJ1-2; length: 14; V: TRBV6-1; size: .; DNA: TGTGCCAGCAGTGCGCTCCGCGAGACCTATGGCTACACCTTC; CDR3: CASSALRETYGYTF
D: TRBD2; J: TRBJ2-1; length: 17; V: TRBV10-3; size: few; DNA: TGTGCCATCAGTGGTATTAGCGGGAACCAGGGATACAATGAGCAGTTCTTC; CDR3: CAISGISGNQGYNEQFF
D: .; J: TRBJ2-5; length: 13; V: TRBV5-1; size: .; DNA: TGCGCCAGCAGCACTGACATCGTAGAGACCCAGTACTTC; CDR3: CASSTDIVETQYF
D: TRBD1; J: TRBJ1-1; length: 15; V: TRBV13; size: .; DNA: TGTGCCAGCAGCCCCACTCCGGGACAGGGAAGGGAAGCTTTCTTT; CDR3: CASSPTPGQGREAFF
D: .; J: TRBJ1-4; length: 14; V: TRBV27; size: few; DNA: TGTGCCAGCAGTTCCACAAACAGGGCTGAAAAACTGTTTTTT; CDR3: CASSSTNRAEKLFF
D: .; J: TRBJ1-4; length: 14; V: TRBV12-3/TRBV12-4; size: .; DNA: TGTGCCAGCAGTTTTTCAGGGTTAAATGAAAAACTGTTTTTT; CDR3: CASSFSGLNEKLFF
D: TRBD2; J: TRBJ2-1; length: 16; V: TRBV18; size: few; DNA: TGTGCCAGCTCACCCCTTAGCGGGGGGCCGAGGAATGAGCAGTTCTTC; CDR3: CASSPLSGGPRNEQFF
D: .; J: TRBJ1-2; length: 13; V: TRBV5-5; size: .; DNA: TGTGCCAGCAGCTTGCCCCAGGGATATGGCTACACCTTC; CDR3: CASSLPQGYGYTF
D: .; J: TRBJ2-5; length: 18; V: TRBV11-2; size: .; DNA: TGTGCCAGCAGCTTAAAGCAGCATAGTCTAGCCCAGGGGGAGACCCAGTACTTC; CDR3: CASSLKQHSLAQGETQYF
D: TRBD2; J: TRBJ2-7; length: 16; V: TRBV5-1; size: .; DNA: TGCGCCAGCAGCTTGGGGGTAGCGGGAGGACGCTACGAGCAGTACTTC; CDR3: CASSLGVAGGRYEQYF
D: .; J: TRBJ2-1; length: 19; V: TRBV6-2/TRBV6-3; size: .; DNA: TGTGCCAGCAGTCCACAGGGCAGGACTTCTCACCGCTCCTACAATGAGCAGTTCTTC; CDR3: CASSPQGRTSHRSYNEQFF
D: TRBD2; J: TRBJ2-7; length: 14; V: TRBV5-1; size: few; DNA: TGCGCCAGCAGCTTAATTAGCGGGGTATACGAGCAGTACTTC; CDR3: CASSLISGVYEQYF
D: .; J: TRBJ2-1; length: 11; V: TRBV20-1; size: .; DNA: TGCAGTGCTAGAGTGCGGGATGAGCAGTTCTTC; CDR3: CSARVRDEQFF
D: .; J: TRBJ2-3; length: 14; V: TRBV20-1; size: .; DNA: TGCAGTGCTAGAGGGCAGGGGAAGGCAGATACGCAGTATTTT; CDR3: CSARGQGKADTQYF
D: .; J: TRBJ2-1; length: 13; V: TRBV4-1; size: .; DNA: TGCGCCAGCAGCCAAGCAGGGGTAGATGAGCAGTTCTTC; CDR3: CASSQAGVDEQFF
D: .; J: TRBJ2-1; length: 13; V: TRBV4-2; size: .; DNA: TGTGCCAGCAGCCTCGAGGGACTCCCTGAGCAGTTCTTC; CDR3: CASSLEGLPEQFF
D: .; J: TRBJ2-7; length: 13; V: TRBV5-1; size: .; DNA: TGCGCCAGCAGCCCAAGACAGGCCGAAGAGCAGTACTTC; CDR3: CASSPRQAEEQYF
D: .; J: TRBJ2-2; length: 16; V: TRBV12-3/TRBV12-4; size: .; DNA: TGTGCCAGCAGTCCGGGGACCTACGGGGACACCGGGGAGCTGTTTTTT; CDR3: CASSPGTYGDTGELFF
D: TRBD2; J: TRBJ2-7; length: 15; V: TRBV27; size: .; DNA: TGTGCCAGCAGTTTATCTGCGCGGGAGAATTACGAGCAGTACTTC; CDR3: CASSLSARENYEQYF
D: .; J: TRBJ1-1; length: 15; V: TRBV29-1; size: few; DNA: TGCAGCGCCCGCCCCTTGGCCGGGGTAAACACTGAAGCTTTCTTT; CDR3: CSARPLAGVNTEAFF
D: .; J: TRBJ2-3; length: 15; V: TRBV10-3; size: few; DNA: TGTGCCATCAGTGGGGTCAGGGGCAATGCAGATACGCAGTATTTT; CDR3: CAISGVRGNADTQYF